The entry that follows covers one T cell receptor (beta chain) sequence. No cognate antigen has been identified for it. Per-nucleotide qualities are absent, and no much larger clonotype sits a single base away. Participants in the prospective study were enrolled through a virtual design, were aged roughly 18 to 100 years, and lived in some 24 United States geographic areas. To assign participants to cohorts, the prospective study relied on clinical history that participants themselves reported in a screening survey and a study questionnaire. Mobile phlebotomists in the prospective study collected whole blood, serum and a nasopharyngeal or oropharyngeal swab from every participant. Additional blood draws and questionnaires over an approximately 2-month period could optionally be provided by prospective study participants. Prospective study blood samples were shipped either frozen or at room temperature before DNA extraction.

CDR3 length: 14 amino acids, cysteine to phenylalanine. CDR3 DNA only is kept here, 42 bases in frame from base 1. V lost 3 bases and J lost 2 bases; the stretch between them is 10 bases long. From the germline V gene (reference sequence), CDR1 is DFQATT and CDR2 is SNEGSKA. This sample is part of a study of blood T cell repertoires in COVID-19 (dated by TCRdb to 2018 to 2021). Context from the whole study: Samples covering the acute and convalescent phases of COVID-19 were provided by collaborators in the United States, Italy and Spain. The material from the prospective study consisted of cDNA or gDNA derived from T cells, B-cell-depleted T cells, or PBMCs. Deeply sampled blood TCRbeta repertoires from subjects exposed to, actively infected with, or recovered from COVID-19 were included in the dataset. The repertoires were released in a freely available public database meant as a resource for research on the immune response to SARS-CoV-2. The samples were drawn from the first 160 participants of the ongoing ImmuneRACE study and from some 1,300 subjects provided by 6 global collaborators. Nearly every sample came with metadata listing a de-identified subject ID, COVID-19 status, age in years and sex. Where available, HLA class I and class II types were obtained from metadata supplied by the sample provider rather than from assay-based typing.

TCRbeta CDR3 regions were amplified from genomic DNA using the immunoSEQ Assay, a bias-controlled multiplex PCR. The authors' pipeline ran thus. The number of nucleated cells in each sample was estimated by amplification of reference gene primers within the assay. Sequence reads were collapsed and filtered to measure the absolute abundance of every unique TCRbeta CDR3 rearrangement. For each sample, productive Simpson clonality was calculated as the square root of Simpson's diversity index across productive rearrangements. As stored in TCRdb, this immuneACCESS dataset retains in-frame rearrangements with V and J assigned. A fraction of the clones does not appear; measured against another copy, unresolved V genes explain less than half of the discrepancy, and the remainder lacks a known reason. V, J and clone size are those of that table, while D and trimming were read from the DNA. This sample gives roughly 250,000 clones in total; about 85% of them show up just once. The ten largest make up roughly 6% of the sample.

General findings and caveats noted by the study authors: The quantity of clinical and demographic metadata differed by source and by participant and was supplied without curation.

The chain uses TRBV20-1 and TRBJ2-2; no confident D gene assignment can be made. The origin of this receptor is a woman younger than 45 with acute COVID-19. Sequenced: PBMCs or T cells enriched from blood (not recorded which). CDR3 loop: CSASPRLNTGELFF. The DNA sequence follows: TGCAGTGCTAGTCCCCGGTTAAACACCGGGGAGCTGTTTTTT.